The sequence of this T cell receptor beta chain was determined in a study of T cell changes during pregnancy in multiple sclerosis (dated by TCRdb to between 2018 and 2021). About the study as a whole: Changes in the T cell repertoire over the course of pregnancy were examined in this study in women with multiple sclerosis.

The library was built by means of the immunoSEQ multiplex PCR assay. The source is immuneACCESS, and TCRdb retained only in-frame sequences with V and J called. Part of the clones is not carried over; for the studies checked, unresolved V genes explain less than half of this, and the remainder is unexplained. This sample gives 20,000 to 30,000 clones in total; 88% of them show up just once. The ten largest clones represent over 0.6% of the sample. Counted from cysteine to phenylalanine, this CDR3 has 16 amino acids. The kept DNA is CDR3 alone, 48 bases in frame from the first base. From the germline V gene (reference sequence), CDR1 is PRHDT and CDR2 is FYEKMQ. V loses 0 bases of germline sequence and J loses 6 bases, and the interval between the two ends is 15 bases. Remarks on this clone: What this receptor recognizes is not known. One base away there is no much larger clone; base qualities are not given.

This TCR was sampled from a female donor in good health, enrolled as a control in a pregnancy study. Sequencing was performed on CD4+ T cells from peripheral blood mononuclear cells, taken in the first trimester of pregnancy. Recombination linked TRBV13 to TRBJ2-1, with no D gene named confidently. The sequenced DNA is TGTGCCAGCAGCTTAGGCGGGTCGTCATCTTTCAATGAGCAGTTCTTC. It encodes CASSLGGSSSFNEQFF.